One sample yielded the 15 T cell receptor beta chains listed below, sequenced in a study of T cells in women clearing cervical HPV infection. The repertoire was sequenced with immunoSEQ multiplex PCR; TCRdb's copy has only in-frame clones and lacks some. Found here are about 24,000 clones; the top ten clones hold around 7.2%. The source material was blood buffy coat. The source is a woman between 18 and 70 years old with a cervical HPV16 infection that either progressed to CIN3+ or cleared (not recorded which).

With respect to this clone: The read is 3 residues too short to cover the CDR3 end, so that end is filled in from the germline J gene. This chain connects TRBV4-1 to TRBJ2-5; 7 bases are a match to TRBD2. From germline, CDR1 is MGHRA and CDR2 YSYEKL. V shed 1 base and J 6 bases; nucleotides not matched to a gene: 5. There are 14 residues in the CDR3. The CDR3 protein is CASSQGASGQTQYF. The DNA read from the CDR3 is TGCGCCAGCAGCCAAGGGGCTAGCGGCCAGACC.

For this clone: Read sequence stops 3 residues before the CDR3 end, and the germline J gene provides the missing end. V and J are TRBV18 and TRBJ2-2; D is perhaps TRBD2 (6 bases). CDR3 length equals 15 residues. The germline CDR1 and CDR2 sequences are KGHSH and LQKENI. CDR3 DNA, as far as it was read: TGTGCCAGCTCACCACTGGAGGGGCAGAATGAAAAG. It codes for CASSPLEGQNEK. The full CDR3 reads CASSPLEGQNEKLFF.

This clone is identified as medium-sized (0.01 to 0.1%) from frequency. The read terminates 3 residues before the CDR3 end, so the remaining end is supplied by the germline J gene. The rearrangement uses TRBV7-9 and TRBJ2-2; no reliable D call. V dropped 5 bases and J dropped 5 bases, with 9 bases sitting between them. Germline V gene lookup returns CDR1 SEHNR and CDR2 FQNEAQ (reference sequence). CDR3 length equals 13 residues. The CDR3 bases that were read are TGTGCCAGCAGCCCAGACGGGACCGGGGAG. This codes for CASSPDGTGE. The complete CDR3 sequence is CASSPDGTGELFF. Full variable domain (missing parts from reference TRBV7-9 and TRBJ2-2): DTGVSQNPRHKITKRGQNVTFRCDPISEHNRLYWYRQTLGQGPEFLTYFQNEAQLEKSRLLSDRFSAERPKGSFSTLEIQRTEQGDSAMYLCASSPDGTGELFFGEGSRLTVL.

Concerning this clone: The sequence runs out 3 residues before the end of the CDR3; the remainder is reconstructed from the germline J gene. V is TRBV5-1 and J is TRBJ1-4; maybe TRBD1 (5 bases). Germline V gene lookup returns CDR1 SGHRS and CDR2 YFSETQ. The V end lost 7 bases, the J end lost 7 bases, and 20 bases lay between the germline ends. The CDR3 runs to 15 residues. The CDR3 spells CASPRLPDSREKLFF. The part of the CDR3 DNA that was read is TGCGCCAGCCCCCGCCTGCCCGACAGTCGTGAAAAA.

Turning to this clone: Sequencing ends 3 residues short of the CDR3 end; the germline J gene provides the rest. V and J are TRBV5-5 and TRBJ1-5, with 8 nucleotides matching TRBD1. CDR1 is SGHKS and CDR2 is YYEKEE in the germline V gene (reference sequence). Trimming removed 4 bases from V and 7 bases from J; junction bases left unmatched: 10. The CDR3 runs to 15 residues. The CDR3 loop reads CASSRKQGVDQPQHF. Partial CDR3 DNA: TGTGCCAGCAGCCGCAAACAGGGGGTCGACCAGCCC.

Comments on this clone: The read terminates 3 residues ahead of where the CDR3 ends, so the germline J gene completes it. The chain combines TRBV5-1 with TRBJ1-6; maybe TRBD1 (6 bases). The CDR3 extends over 14 amino acids. Trimming stripped 4 bases from V and 7 bases from J, with 12 bases between. Germline V lookup: CDR1 SGHRS, CDR2 YFSETQ. CDR3 sequence reads: CASSPDGQNSPLHF. The CDR3 bases that were read are TGCGCCAGCAGCCCGGACGGACAGAATTCACCC.

Notes on this clone: The missing CDR3 end, 3 residues past where the read stops, is filled in from the germline J gene. This sequence joins TRBV19 and TRBJ2-3, with 9 bases matching TRBD1. Germline V gene sequence: CDR1 LNHDA, CDR2 SQIVND (reference sequence). The CDR3 contains 15 residues. CDR3 in amino acids: CASSAGDRVDQPQYF. The sequenced CDR3 bases are TGTGCCAGTAGTGCCGGGGACAGGGTCGATCAGCCG.

On this clone: Coverage ceases 3 residues before the CDR3 finishes, and the germline J gene fills in the end. The chain links TRBV5-3 to TRBJ1-1; D uncertain. TRBV5-3 is noted as an ORF with a role that remains uncertain. This CDR3 has 13 amino acids. Trimming shortened V by 4 bases and J by 4 bases, and 11 bases separated the two germline ends. The sequenced CDR3 bases are TGTGCCAGAAGCCTCCACCCGGGCACTGAA. This gives the protein CARSLHPGTE. The CDR3, in full, reads CARSLHPGTEAFF.

CDR3 residues: CASSGGTGGYEQYF. The covered CDR3 bases are TGCGCCAGCAGTGGAGGGACAGGGGGCTACGAG. The chain has TRBV10-1 and TRBJ2-7, with 11 bases identical to TRBD1. The sequenced fragment ends 3 residues before the CDR3 boundary, so the rest is inferred from the germline J gene. This CDR3 is 14 amino acids long. J was trimmed by 3 bases and V by 4 bases; bases with no gene match: 2. The germline V gene has CDR1 WNHNN and CDR2 SYGVQD (reference sequence).

CDR3 protein: CASSLTGAYNEQFF. The covered CDR3 bases are TGCGCCAGCAGTTTGACAGGGGCCTACAATGAG. V usage is TRBV10-1 and J usage is TRBJ2-1, with 8 bases lining up with TRBD1. Read coverage stops 3 residues before the CDR3 terminus; the germline J gene supplies the remainder. Germline trimming cut 5 bases from V and 2 bases from J; bases unmatched to any gene: 2. This CDR3 has 14 amino acids. CDR1 is WNHNN and CDR2 is SYGVQD in the germline V gene (reference sequence).

Comment on this clone: From the germline J gene comes the end of the CDR3, since the read stops 3 residues before it. The V gene is TRBV20-1, the J gene TRBJ2-2, with D maybe TRBD1 (6 bases). CDR1 and CDR2 from the germline V gene are DFQATT and SNEGSKA (reference sequence). The V end lost 3 bases, the J end lost 2 bases, and 13 bases lay between the germline ends. This CDR3 spans 15 amino acids. The CDR3 DNA, read in part, is TGCAGTGCTAGGATGGGGGCCCGTAACACCGGGGAG. Protein sequence: CSARMGARNTGE. The whole CDR3 sequence reads CSARMGARNTGELFF.

With respect to this clone: The CDR3 end lies 3 residues beyond the end of the read and is filled in from the germline J gene. The chain carries TRBV5-1 and TRBJ2-1, with 7 bases aligning to TRBD1. V was clipped by 0 bases and J by 2 bases; unmatched bases: 5. The CDR3 sequence is 16 residues long. Germline lookup yields CDR1 SGHRS and CDR2 YFSETQ. The CDR3 DNA, read in part, is TGCGCCAGCAGCTTGGTGGTAGGGGGCACCTACAATGAG. Its protein product is CASSLVVGGTYNE. The whole CDR3 reads CASSLVVGGTYNEQFF.

To note about this clone: The read ends 3 residues shy of where the CDR3 ends; the end is completed using the germline J gene. The chain employs TRBV7-9 and TRBJ1-5, with no clear D. The CDR3 contains 14 residues. The germline V gene encodes CDR1 SEHNR and CDR2 FQNEAQ (reference sequence). CDR3 DNA (partial): TGTGCCAGCAGCTCAGAGACATATACAGATCCC. Its protein product is CASSSETYTDP. In full, the CDR3 reads CASSSETYTDPQHF.

Comments on this clone: The CDR3 end falls 3 residues outside the read, so it is completed with the germline J gene. The V call is TRBV6-1, the J call TRBJ2-7; the match to TRBD2 covers 9 bases. The trim removed 2 bases at V and 3 bases at J, leaving 2 bases unmatched. The germline gives CDR1 MNHNS, CDR2 SASEGT. The CDR3 is 14 residues long. CDR3 in amino acids: CASSEIAGDYEQYF. Incomplete CDR3 DNA: TGTGCCAGCAGTGAAATAGCGGGGGACTACGAG.

As for this clone: The CDR3 end is not reached by the read, which stops 3 residues before it; the germline J gene fills it in. The chain combines TRBV19 with TRBJ1-5; D may be TRBD1 (6 bases). Germline assignment: CDR1 LNHDA and CDR2 SQIVND (reference sequence). Trimming removed 5 bases from V and 4 bases from J, with 12 bases in between. This CDR3 comprises 14 residues. The CDR3 loop is CASSSGQGNQPQHF. CDR3 bases read: TGTGCCAGTAGTTCTGGGCAGGGGAATCAGCCC.